This T cell receptor beta chain was documented in a study of T cell responses to AZD1222 COVID-19 vaccine. General study points: Along spike, vaccine-associated CD4 TCRs were found throughout, with dominance at 160-218 and 743-854. Repertoires were obtained solely post-peak T cell response.

Sequencing was performed with immunoSEQ multiplex PCR; in TCRdb, only in-frame clones are kept and a portion is missing. There are about 130,000 clones in the sample; just under 95% occur only once, and 6.6% lies in the top ten. As to this clone: The antigen is undetermined.

The germline V gene has CDR1 SGHVS and CDR2 FNYEAQ. The CDR3 length is 15 residues. Trimming shortened V by 2 bases and J by 4 bases, and 14 bases separated the two germline ends. The sequence was collected from an adult in good health. The specimen was peripheral blood, collected on day 0 of AZD1222 vaccination. The genes are TRBV7-6 and TRBJ2-5, with a weak D call TRBD1 (5 bases). CDR3 loop: CASSLLDGRAETQYF. CDR3 in DNA: TGTGCCAGCAGCTTACTAGATGGCAGGGCAGAGACCCAGTACTTC. The complete variable domain, with remaining parts taken from reference TRBV7-6 and TRBJ2-5, reads GAGVSQSPRYKVTKRGQDVALRCDPISGHVSLYWYRQALGQGPEFLTYFNYEAQQDKSGLPNDRFSAERPEGSISTLTIQRTEQRDSAMYRCASSLLDGRAETQYFGPGTRLLVL.